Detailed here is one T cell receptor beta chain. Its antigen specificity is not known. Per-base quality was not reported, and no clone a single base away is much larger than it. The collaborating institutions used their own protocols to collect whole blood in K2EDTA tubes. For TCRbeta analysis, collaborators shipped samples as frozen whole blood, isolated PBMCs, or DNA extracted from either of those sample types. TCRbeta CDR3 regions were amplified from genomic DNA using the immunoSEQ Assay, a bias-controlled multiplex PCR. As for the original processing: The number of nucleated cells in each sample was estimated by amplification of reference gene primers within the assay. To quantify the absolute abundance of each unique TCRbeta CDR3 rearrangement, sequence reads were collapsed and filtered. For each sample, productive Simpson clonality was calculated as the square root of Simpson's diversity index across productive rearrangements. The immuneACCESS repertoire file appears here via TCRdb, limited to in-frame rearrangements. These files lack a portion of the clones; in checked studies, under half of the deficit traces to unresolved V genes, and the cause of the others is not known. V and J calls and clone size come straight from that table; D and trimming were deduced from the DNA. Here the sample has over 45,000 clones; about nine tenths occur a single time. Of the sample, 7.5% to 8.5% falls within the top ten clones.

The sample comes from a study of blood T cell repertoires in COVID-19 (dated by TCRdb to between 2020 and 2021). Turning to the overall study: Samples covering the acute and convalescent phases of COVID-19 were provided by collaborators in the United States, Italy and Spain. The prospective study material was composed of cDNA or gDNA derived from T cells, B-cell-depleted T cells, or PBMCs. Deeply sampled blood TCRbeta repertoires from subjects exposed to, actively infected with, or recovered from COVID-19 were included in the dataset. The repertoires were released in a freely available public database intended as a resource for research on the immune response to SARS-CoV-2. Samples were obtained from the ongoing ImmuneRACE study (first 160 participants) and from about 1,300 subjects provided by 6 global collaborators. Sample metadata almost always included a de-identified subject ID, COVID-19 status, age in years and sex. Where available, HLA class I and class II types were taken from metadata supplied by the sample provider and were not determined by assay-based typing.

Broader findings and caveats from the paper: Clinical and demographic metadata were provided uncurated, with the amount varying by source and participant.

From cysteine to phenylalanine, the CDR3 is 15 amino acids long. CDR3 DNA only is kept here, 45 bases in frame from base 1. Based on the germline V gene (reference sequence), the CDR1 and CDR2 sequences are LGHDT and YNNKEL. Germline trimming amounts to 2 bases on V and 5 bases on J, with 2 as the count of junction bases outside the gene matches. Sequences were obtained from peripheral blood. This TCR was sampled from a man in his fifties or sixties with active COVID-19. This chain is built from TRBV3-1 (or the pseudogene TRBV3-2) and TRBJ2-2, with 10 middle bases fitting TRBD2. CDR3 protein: CASSQNSGRTGELFF. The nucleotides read TGTGCCAGCAGCCAAAATAGCGGGAGGACCGGGGAGCTGTTTTTT.